This T cell receptor (beta chain) was found in a study of response to subunit inactivated influenza vaccine. Study results and limitations: Seasonal influenza vaccination, on each occasion, was suggested by the authors to recruit few new T cells.

In the case of this clonotype: Antigen: not known.

The CDR3 extends over 13 amino acids. Germline lookup yields CDR1 MNHNY and CDR2 SVGAGI (reference sequence). The ends were cut back, 5 bases at V and 7 bases at J, with 15 bases in the middle. TCRdb redid the calling of the RT-PCR reads with MiXCR, one entry per CDR3 protein. The sample carries roughly 670,000 distinct CDR3 sequences, approximately 14% recorded once. This clonotype was sampled from a man in his fifties or sixties who received an inactivated influenza vaccine. The sample was PBMCs from blood, taken 14 to 15 days before vaccination. The rearrangement links TRBV6-6 to TRBJ2-7, with no clear D. The CDR3 DNA is TGTGCCAGCAGTACACGGACGGCGGAAGAGCAGTACTTC. Its protein product is CASSTRTAEEQYF.